This T cell receptor (beta chain) was identified during a study of blood T cell repertoires in COVID-19. About the research overall: The United States, Italy and Spain were the sources of the acute and convalescent COVID-19 samples. PBMCs, B-cell-depleted T cells, or T cells provided the cDNA or gDNA that made up the material.

Per the study methods: It was from reference gene primer amplification that nucleated cell counts were estimated. The method was immunoSEQ multiplex PCR; TCRdb's version includes in-frame clones alone and lacks a portion of them. V, J and clone size are those of that table, while D and trimming were read from the DNA. Among tens of thousands of clones, 80% were seen once, and the ten largest hold less than 20%. The CDR3 sequence is 18 residues long. Germline values: CDR1 SGHNT, CDR2 YYREEE (reference sequence). V was clipped by 4 bases and J by 4 bases; unmatched bases: 7. Sequencing used peripheral blood. The rearrangement uses TRBV5-4 and TRBJ2-2; TRBD2 matches 16 bases. This TCR derives from a woman older than 75 with acute or convalescent COVID-19. The CDR3 sequence is CASSPGLAGGGGTGELFF. DNA of the CDR3: TGTGCCAGCAGCCCGGGACTAGCGGGGGGGGGAGGCACCGGGGAGCTGTTTTTT.